The 10 T cell receptor beta chains presented below share a single source sample, sequenced in a study of neurological immune-mediated disorders. TCRdb independently ran MiXCR on the 5' RACE reads; one entry per CDR3 protein. In the table there are more than 15,000 distinct CDR3 sequences, about 15% of which are singletons. The sample was PBMCs. These receptor sequences come from a man in his 60s with HTLV-1-associated myelopathy (HAM/TSP).

This clonotype occurred many times. J is TRBJ2-3 and V is TRBV20-1; D could derive from TRBD1 or TRBD2 (7 bases each). The V gene's germline CDR1 is DFQATT and CDR2 SNEGSKA (reference sequence). The CDR3 sequence is 14 residues long. Trimming removed 5 bases from V and 5 bases from J, with 17 bases in between. This CDR3 reads CSAPGGGRVDTQYF. In nucleotides, the CDR3 is TGCAGTGCTCCAGGGGGGGGGAGGGTAGATACGCAGTATTTT.

This clonotype has a count of ten or more. The chain joins TRBV20-1 to TRBJ2-2; 12 bases are a match to TRBD2. V dropped 6 bases and J dropped 5; count of bases not matched to a gene: 7. The CDR3 covers 15 residues. Germline V gene data show CDR1 as DFQATT and CDR2 as SNEGSKA (reference sequence). This chain's CDR3 is CSASKTSGGTGELFF. CDR3 sequence (DNA): TGCAGTGCCAGCAAAACTAGCGGGGGGACCGGGGAGCTGTTTTTT.

This clonotype was counted many times. CDR3 residues: CASSLVGGGQRETQYF. The CDR3, as DNA: TGTGCCAGCAGCTTAGTCGGGGGGGGGCAGCGGGAGACCCAGTACTTC. The chain links TRBV7-6 to TRBJ2-5; 8 bases are shared with TRBD2. In germline, CDR1 is SGHVS, CDR2 FNYEAQ. This CDR3 spans 16 amino acids. J gave up 5 bases and V 1 base, and 9 bases lay outside the gene matches.

At least ten counts were recorded for this clonotype. This chain uses TRBV5-1 with TRBJ2-2; tentatively, D is TRBD1 (6 bases). Trimming left V 4 bases short and J 6 bases short, with 10 bases between. The CDR3 runs to 13 residues. The germline V gene encodes CDR1 SGHRS and CDR2 YFSETQ. CDR3 DNA: TGCGCCAGCAGCGTTCAGGGGTCCGGGGAGCTGTTTTTT. This translates into CASSVQGSGELFF.

At least ten counts were recorded for this clonotype. The V gene is TRBV7-9, the J gene TRBJ1-5, with 7 nucleotides matching TRBD1. CDR3 length equals 16 residues. The V gene end was trimmed by 1 base and the J gene end by 3 bases; junction bases not matched to a gene: 6. Germline lookup yields CDR1 SEHNR and CDR2 FQNEAQ (reference sequence). In DNA form, the CDR3 reads TGTGCCAGCAGCTTAGGAGTAGGACAGGTCAATCAGCCCCAGCATTTT. Its translation is CASSLGVGQVNQPQHF.

By share, this clonotype ranks as medium-sized. The chain employs TRBV5-1 and TRBJ2-5; D possibly uses TRBD1 or TRBD2 (5 bases each). Trimming removed 4 bases from V and 4 bases from J, with 14 bases in between. Germline V gene lookup returns CDR1 SGHRS and CDR2 YFSETQ. The CDR3 sequence is 14 residues long. CDR3: CASSLMGPAETQYF. CDR3 nucleotide sequence: TGCGCCAGCAGCCTTATGGGACCAGCAGAGACCCAGTACTTC.

The rearrangement joins TRBV20-1 to TRBJ1-2; TRBD1 might be the D (6 bases). Germline V gene lookup returns CDR1 DFQATT and CDR2 SNEGSKA (reference sequence). The length of the CDR3 is 17 residues. The V gene lost 0 bases and the J gene lost 5 bases, with 22 bases spanning the gap. CDR3 sequence (DNA): TGCAGTGCTAGAGAGGGCGGGAAAGGGGGGGCATCTTATGGCTACACCTTC. Its translation: CSAREGGKGGASYGYTF.

The chain combines TRBV12-3 or TRBV12-4 with TRBJ2-5; 8 bases are shared with TRBD2. J gave up 4 bases and V 5 bases, and 9 bases lay outside the gene matches. The CDR3 length is 15 residues. Written as DNA, the CDR3 is TGTGCCAGCAGTCATAGCGGGGCGGTGAGAGAGACCCAGTACTTC. Amino acids: CASSHSGAVRETQYF.

This clonotype was seen many times. The gene calls are TRBV4-1 and TRBJ2-7; D might be TRBD1 (5 bases). CDR1 is MGHRA, CDR2 YSYEKL, per germline. This CDR3 is built from 15 residues. The germline V and J ends were trimmed by 4 bases and 2 bases, with 15 bases remaining between them. This chain's CDR3 is CASSLRQGRTYEQYF. CDR3 nucleotide sequence: TGCGCCAGCAGCCTCCGCCAGGGTCGTACCTACGAGCAGTACTTC.

This clonotype has ten or more counts. The chain combines TRBV9 with TRBJ2-1, with a possible D match to TRBD1 (6 bases). The CDR3 is 15 residues long. Trimming pared 2 bases from V and 2 bases from J, leaving 11 bases between. Looked up from germline, CDR1 is SGDLS and CDR2 is YYNGEE. The CDR3 DNA sequence: TGTGCCAGCAGCGTGGGGTGGGGGCCCTACAATGAGCAGTTCTTC. This translates into CASSVGWGPYNEQFF.